The 10 T cell receptor beta chains reported below all come from one sample, sequenced in a study of blood T cell repertoires in COVID-19 (TCRdb year 2020). Library preparation employed the immunoSEQ multiplex PCR assay. TCRdb stores this immuneACCESS table with in-frame sequences only. Part of the clones is absent; in the studies checked, under half of the shortfall reflects unresolved V genes, and no reason is known for the rest. The table for this sample lists roughly 250,000 clones; 86% of them were counted only once. Together, the top ten hold about 3.3% of the sample. Sequenced: PBMCs or T cells enriched from blood (not recorded which). All receptors derive from a woman in her thirties or forties with acute COVID-19.

The genes are TRBV10-3 and TRBJ2-6; TRBD1 aligns across 8 bases. Germline V lookup: CDR1 ENHRY, CDR2 SYGVKD. J gave up 4 bases and V 7 bases, and 9 bases lay outside the gene matches. This CDR3 is 16 amino acids long. This chain's CDR3 is CAITGQGIEGANVLTF. Written as DNA, the CDR3 is TGTGCCATCACCGGACAGGGAATAGAGGGGGCCAACGTCCTGACTTTC.

This clone has just a few counts. V gene TRBV19 combines with J gene TRBJ1-5; D uncertain. Germline CDR1 is LNHDA and CDR2 is SQIVND (reference sequence). V dropped 0 bases and J dropped 1 base, with 7 bases sitting between them. There are 15 residues in the CDR3. CDR3 bases: TGTGCCAGTAGTATAGATCCCCGGAGCAATCAGCCCCAGCATTTT. Its protein product is CASSIDPRSNQPQHF.

This rearrangement joins TRBV25-1 to TRBJ2-1; D remains unclear. The CDR3 has 14 residues. V lost 5 bases to trimming and J lost 6 bases, with 14 bases between them. Germline V CDR1 and CDR2: MGHDK, SYGVNS. CDR3 sequence reads: CASSSEQRVNEQFF. CDR3 nucleotides: TGTGCCAGCAGTTCGGAGCAGCGAGTCAATGAGCAGTTCTTC. The full variable domain, with the rest looked up from reference TRBV25-1 and TRBJ2-1, is EADIYQTPRYLVIGTGKKITLECSQTMGHDKMYWYQQDPGMELHLIHYSYGVNSTEKGDLSSESTVSRIRTEHFPLTLESARPSHTSQYLCASSSEQRVNEQFFGPGTRLTVL.

This sequence joins TRBV10-3 and TRBJ2-7, with D possibly being TRBD1 (6 bases). Trimming stripped 3 bases from V and 4 bases from J, with 10 bases between. The CDR3 sequence is 13 residues long. From germline, CDR1 is ENHRY and CDR2 SYGVKD. The CDR3 protein is CAISEGQSYEQYF. The DNA of the CDR3 is TGTGCCATCAGTGAAGGACAGTCGTACGAGCAGTACTTC.

V gene TRBV19 combines with J gene TRBJ2-1; no clear D. V shed 2 bases and J shed 7 bases, with 6 bases lying between them. CDR3 length: 12 residues. Germline V gene lookup returns CDR1 LNHDA and CDR2 SQIVND (reference sequence). The DNA of the CDR3 is TGTGCCAGTAGTATACTGCGGAATGAGCAGTTCTTC. Translating it yields CASSILRNEQFF.

The chain couples TRBV19 to TRBJ1-2; TRBD1 matches 12 bases. J was trimmed by 6 bases and V by 4 bases; bases with no gene match: 6. CDR1 is LNHDA, CDR2 SQIVND, per germline (reference sequence). The CDR3 runs to 15 residues. CDR3: CASSTGTGGWDGYTF. The CDR3 DNA sequence: TGTGCCAGTAGTACCGGGACAGGGGGCTGGGATGGCTACACCTTC. Full variable domain (missing parts from reference TRBV19 and TRBJ1-2): DGGITQSPKYLFRKEGQNVTLSCEQNLNHDAMYWYRQDPGQGLRLIYYSQIVNDFQKGDIAEGYSVSREKKESFPLTVTSAQKNPTAFYLCASSTGTGGWDGYTFGSGTRLTVV.

The chain links TRBV11-1 to TRBJ2-3; 9 positions agree with TRBD2. Germline CDR1 is SGHAT and CDR2 is FQDESV (reference sequence). J lost 4 bases, V lost 1 base, and 6 bases had no gene match. This CDR3 has 16 amino acids. The CDR3 DNA follows: TGTGCCAGCAGCTTAGTCGCGGGAGGGCCCCCAGATACGCAGTATTTT. It specifies CASSLVAGGPPDTQYF.

The rearrangement uses TRBV3-1 (or the pseudogene TRBV3-2) and TRBJ2-1; 11 bases map to TRBD1. Germline assignment: CDR1 LGHDT and CDR2 YNNKEL (reference sequence). V trimming: 3 bases; J trimming: 7 bases; junction bases outside the gene matches: 5. The CDR3 extends over 15 amino acids. In DNA form, the CDR3 reads TGTGCCAGCAGCCAGAGGACAGGGGGCGTTAATGAGCAGTTCTTC. Amino acids: CASSQRTGGVNEQFF.

This clone showed up just a few times. Other DNA sequences in the same sample also yield this CDR3. This rearrangement joins TRBV15 to TRBJ1-4; possible D gene TRBD1, 5 bases. The V end lost 3 bases, the J end lost 5 bases, and 10 bases lay between the germline ends. Germline assignment: CDR1 LNHNV and CDR2 YYDKDF (reference sequence). The CDR3 length is 14 residues. The DNA for the CDR3 is TGTGCCACCAGCAGGGGTCAGGGAAATGAAAAACTGTTTTTT. Residues: CATSRGQGNEKLFF.

The chain is built from TRBV5-1 and TRBJ1-1; D call uncertain. This CDR3 region has 14 residues. Germline CDR1 and CDR2: SGHRS and YFSETQ. V shed 7 bases and J shed 1 base, with 14 bases lying between them. DNA for the CDR3: TGCGCCAGCTCCCTCTCGGAGGGGAACACTGAAGCTTTCTTT. The encoded protein is CASSLSEGNTEAFF.